This TCR beta chain was observed in a study of blood T cell repertoires in COVID-19. The CDR3 runs to 16 residues. V gave up 5 bases and J gave up 3 bases; unmatched junction bases: 8. The V gene's germline CDR1 is SGHVT and CDR2 SQSDAQ. Method: immunoSEQ multiplex PCR; TCRdb's copy keeps in-frame clones and lacks some. This table has 300,000 to 350,000 clones, roughly 89% appearing once. The receptor comes from a woman aged 18 to 35 who had recovered from COVID-19. The genes are TRBV7-4 and TRBJ1-4; 8 bases line up with TRBD1. Sequencing was done on a sample of PBMCs or T cells enriched from blood (not recorded which). The CDR3 region is CASSLEDRGANEKLFF. CDR3 DNA: TGTGCCAGCAGCCTAGAAGACAGGGGAGCTAATGAAAAACTGTTTTTT.